Presented here are 18 T cell receptor beta chains from one specimen sequenced in a study of cytomegalovirus exposure and HLA in healthy donors. Researchers ran the PCR with 60 Vbeta and 13 Jbeta primers. Clones were sequenced by immunoSEQ multiplex PCR, and TCRdb holds only the in-frame ones, with some missing. The sample has 200,000 or so clones; more than 65% are singletons. Sequenced material: PBMCs. All receptors come from a man aged 50 to 60 in good health and CMV-seronegative.

The V and J genes are TRBV7-3 and TRBJ2-3; no definite D call. Trimming left V 5 bases short and J 1 base short, with 10 bases between. CDR1 is SGHTA and CDR2 is FQGTGA in the germline V gene. The length of the CDR3 is 14 residues. The CDR3 sequence is CASSPKEGTDTQYF. In DNA, the CDR3 is TGTGCCAGCAGCCCAAAAGAGGGCACAGATACGCAGTATTTT.

A few counts support this clone. The CDR3 DNA reads as TGTGCCTGGACTAGCGGGTACGAGCAGTACTTC. Translated, it gives CAWTSGYEQYF. The chain joins TRBV30 to TRBJ2-7, with TRBD2 identical over 8 bases. The CDR3 spans 11 residues. V lost 4 bases to trimming and J lost 4 bases; unmatched junction nucleotides: 0. Germline V CDR1 and CDR2: GTSNPN, SVGIG (reference sequence).

The V call is TRBV4-1, the J call TRBJ2-4, with 14 bases fitting TRBD2. V lost 4 bases, J lost 12 bases, and 8 bases stayed unmatched. CDR3 length: 15 residues. Looked up from germline, CDR1 is MGHRA and CDR2 is YSYEKL. CDR3 sequence reads: CASSLGTSGSGSQYF. CDR3 nucleotides: TGCGCCAGCAGCCTCGGGACTAGCGGGAGCGGTAGTCAGTACTTC.

V usage is TRBV6-4 and J usage is TRBJ2-5; TRBD1 matches 9 bases. The CDR3 runs to 15 residues. Germline V gene sequence: CDR1 MRHNA, CDR2 SNTAGT. V gave up 6 bases and J gave up 5 bases; unmatched junction bases: 10. The CDR3 coding sequence is TGTGCCAGCAGCCTATCGACAGGGGGTTTGGAGACCCAGTACTTC. This sequence encodes CASSLSTGGLETQYF.

The chain is built from TRBV2 and TRBJ1-5; 8 nucleotides line up with TRBD1. After removal of 6 bases from V and 4 bases from J, the junction contained 8 bases not matched to a gene. Germline CDR1 and CDR2: SNHLY and FYNNEI. This CDR3 is 15 amino acids long. This chain's CDR3 is CASRRSGTGNQPQHF. The CDR3 region has the DNA TGTGCCAGCAGGAGATCCGGGACAGGAAATCAGCCCCAGCATTTT.

This clone appeared once. This rearrangement joins TRBV28 to TRBJ1-5; D not certain. CDR1 is MDHEN, CDR2 SYDVKM, per germline. This CDR3 comprises 12 residues. Trimming stripped 7 bases from V and 7 bases from J, with 11 bases between. CDR3 protein: CASKGSGQPQHF. As DNA, the CDR3 is TGTGCCAGCAAGGGAAGCGGACAGCCCCAGCATTTT.

This clone was seen more than once but under ten times. The rearrangement joins TRBV10-3 to TRBJ1-5; D may be TRBD1 (5 bases). The CDR3 is 13 amino acids. Germline loops: CDR1 ENHRY, CDR2 SYGVKD. V dropped 6 bases and J dropped 5 bases, with 11 bases sitting between them. The CDR3 DNA is TGTGCCATCAGCCCTCGGGGGGATCAGCCCCAGCATTTT. Translated, it gives CAISPRGDQPQHF.

This rearrangement joins TRBV29-1 to TRBJ2-1, with 8 bases matching TRBD1. With 6 bases clipped from V and 6 bases from J, the junction kept 7 bases outside the gene matches. Germline lookup yields CDR1 SQVTM and CDR2 ANQGSEA. The CDR3 runs to 13 residues. The CDR3 nucleotides are TGCAGCGTCACAGGGGGTATGGGCAATGAGCAGTTCTTC. Its protein is CSVTGGMGNEQFF.

The V call is TRBV4-1, the J call TRBJ2-2, with 9 bases fitting TRBD1. The CDR3 runs to 18 residues. The germline V gene encodes CDR1 MGHRA and CDR2 YSYEKL. The junction had 10 bases not matched to a gene; V was cut back by 3 bases and J by 2 bases. The CDR3: CASSQLQQGATNTGELFF. The CDR3 nucleotides are TGCGCCAGCAGCCAGCTACAACAGGGGGCAACAAACACCGGGGAGCTGTTTTTT.

Points on this clone: The CDR3 does not end in the conserved phenylalanine or tryptophan, so this is likely a read error. This chain connects TRBV5-8 to TRBJ2-2; 7 bases are a match to TRBD1. This CDR3 is built from 15 residues. Germline CDR1 SGHTS, CDR2 YDEGEE. The trim removed 0 bases at V and 1 base at J, leaving 0 bases unmatched. The CDR3 bases are TGTGCCAGCAGCTTGGGGACAGGGAACACCGGGGAGCTGTTTTCT. Protein sequence: CASSLGTGNTGELFS.

This clone showed up just a few times. The chain employs TRBV30 and TRBJ1-1; a possible D gene is TRBD1 (5 bases). CDR3 length equals 14 residues. Trimming stripped 3 bases from V and 1 base from J, with 12 bases between. Looked up from germline, CDR1 is GTSNPN and CDR2 is SVGIG (reference sequence). The CDR3 bases are TGTGCCTGGAGGGCGGGACTCACGAACACTGAAGCTTTCTTT. Translated, it gives CAWRAGLTNTEAFF.

V and J are TRBV30 and TRBJ1-1, with 9 bases matching TRBD1. Trimming cost V 5 bases and J 11 bases; bases outside gene matches: 6. The CDR3 has 11 amino acids. Germline V gene sequence: CDR1 GTSNPN, CDR2 SVGIG (reference sequence). For the CDR3, the DNA is TGTGCCTGGGGACAGGGGCCCGGGGCTTTCTTT. This codes for CAWGQGPGAFF.

J is TRBJ2-3 and V is TRBV27; D is undetermined. V lost 3 bases and J 6 bases, leaving 13 bases between the germline ends. This CDR3 comprises 14 residues. Germline values: CDR1 MNHEY, CDR2 SMNVEV (reference sequence). DNA of the CDR3: TGTGCCAGCAGTTTGAGGAGACCCGCGGATACGCAGTATTTT. Its protein product is CASSLRRPADTQYF.

The chain uses TRBV27 and TRBJ2-1, with 7 bases lining up with TRBD2. After removal of 1 base from V and 5 bases from J, the junction contained 8 bases not matched to a gene. The CDR3 totals 16 residues. Germline assignment: CDR1 MNHEY and CDR2 SMNVEV (reference sequence). The CDR3 is CASSLFEGEGHNEQFF. The CDR3 DNA reads as TGTGCCAGCAGTTTATTCGAAGGGGAGGGGCACAATGAGCAGTTCTTC.

The V gene is TRBV25-1, the J gene TRBJ1-4; possible D gene TRBD1, 5 bases. The V end was cut by 3 bases, the J end by 5 bases, with 13 bases between. Germline assignment: CDR1 MGHDK and CDR2 SYGVNS. The CDR3 extends over 15 amino acids. The CDR3 DNA sequence: TGTGCCAGCAGTGAGGTAATGACAGACAATGAAAAACTGTTTTTT. Protein sequence: CASSEVMTDNEKLFF.

This clone was found once. The J gene is TRBJ2-7, the V gene TRBV6-6, with 16 bases fitting TRBD2. CDR3 size: 16 residues. Per the germline V gene, CDR1 is MNHNY and CDR2 is SVGAGI (reference sequence). With 0 bases clipped from V and 7 bases from J, the junction kept 3 bases outside the gene matches. Here the CDR3 reads CASSYSGLAGGIEQYF. As DNA, the CDR3 is TGTGCCAGCAGTTACTCGGGACTAGCGGGAGGGATAGAGCAGTACTTC.

J is TRBJ2-1 and V is TRBV28, with D possibly being TRBD2 (6 bases). This CDR3 spans 14 amino acids. The V end was cut by 7 bases, the J end by 9 bases, with 19 bases between. Germline CDR1 MDHEN, CDR2 SYDVKM. The DNA for the CDR3 is TGTGCCAGCAAAGGGTCCTGGGCGGGAAGTGAGCAGTTCTTC. Residues: CASKGSWAGSEQFF.

V usage is TRBV30 and J usage is TRBJ2-3, with D uncertain. The V end lost 5 bases, the J end lost 4 bases, and 4 bases lay between the germline ends. Germline CDR1 reads GTSNPN; CDR2 reads SVGIG (reference sequence). This CDR3 comprises 10 residues. CDR3 sequence (DNA): TGTGCCTGGGGGCCAGATACGCAGTATTTT. It codes for CAWGPDTQYF. The full variable domain, with the rest looked up from reference TRBV30 and TRBJ2-3, is SQTIHQWPATLVQPVGSPLSLECTVEGTSNPNLYWYRQAAGRGLQLLFYSVGIGQISSEVPQNLSASRPQDRQFILSSKKLLLSDSGFYLCAWGPDTQYFGPGTRLTVL.